Here is one T cell receptor (beta chain) with its context. The data stem from a study of control samples from healthy donors and cancer patients. Sequenced by immunoSEQ multiplex PCR; TCRdb stores in-frame clones only, minus some. The sample has some 130,000 clones, over 80% seen once. The CDR3 totals 15 residues. V gave up 0 bases and J gave up 4 bases, with 11 bases separating them. The germline V gene has CDR1 LNHDA and CDR2 SQIVND (reference sequence). The material sequenced was blood. The origin of this receptor is a woman in her forties or fifties in good health. This chain connects TRBV19 to TRBJ2-3; TRBD1 or TRBD2 may be the D gene (6 bases each). The CDR3 sequence is CASSIEVRGADTQYF. Here the CDR3 DNA reads TGTGCCAGTAGTATAGAAGTAAGGGGGGCAGATACGCAGTATTTT.